This TCR beta chain is from a study of T cell responses to AZD1222 COVID-19 vaccine. Study-wide findings and caveats: There were mostly white British donors and more females than males, and clonal diversity was possibly underestimated.

Sequencing was performed with immunoSEQ multiplex PCR; in TCRdb, only in-frame clones are kept and a portion is missing. The table lists tens of thousands of clones, nearly 90% of them singletons. A note on this clone: Its antigen is not known.

V lost 6 bases, J lost 16 bases, and 18 bases lay in between. The CDR3 is made up of 12 amino acids. The germline CDR1 and CDR2 sequences are MDHEN and SYDVKM. This TCR was sampled from an adult who received the AZD1222 COVID-19 vaccine. This sample comprised peripheral blood, obtained 28 days after the second AZD1222 dose. V and J are TRBV28 and TRBJ1-4; no clear D. The CDR3 DNA sequence: TGTGCCAGCAGGGACGGACTATCTTCCCCGTTTTTT. It specifies CASRDGLSSPFF. Looking up the rest from reference TRBV28 and TRBJ1-4 gives the full variable domain: DVKVTQSSRYLVKRTGEKVFLECVQDMDHENMFWYRQDPGLGLRLIYFSYDVKMKEKGDIPEGYSVSREKKERFSLILESASTNQTSMYLCASRDGLSSPFFGSGTQLSVL.